The present entry profiles one T cell receptor beta chain with its context. The specificity of this receptor is unknown. Per-base quality was not reported, and no clone a single base away is much larger than it. The sample comes from a study of T cell responses to AZD1222 COVID-19 vaccine (dated by TCRdb to the early 2020s). Broadly, across the study: TCR sequencing covered approximately 230 trial participants: approximately 200 given two doses of AZD1222 and approximately 26 given two doses of MenACWY control vaccine. Trial participants were enrolled into age subgroups of 18-55, 56-69 and 70-plus years, which contained about 150, 28 and 57 TCR-sequenced participants, respectively. Overall study results and their limits: Epitopes outside the regions mutated in the B.1.351 and B.1.1.7 variants were reportedly recognized by nearly half of the unique spike-specific TCRs. CD4 TCRs associated with the vaccine covered the entire spike protein, and the dominant responses were in regions 160-218 and 743-854. Most participants were white British and females outnumbered males, and the authors suggested that clonal diversity may have been underestimated. A significant rise in spike-specific TCR breadth and depth was observed after two AZD1222 doses relative to day 0 and relative to MenACWY recipients. In the small 56-69-year group, the increase in depth fell short of significance, most likely because of low power. Because no day 14 peak-response samples were available, repertoires were characterized only after the peak T cell response. Only six AZD1222 recipients were SARS-CoV-2 seropositive at baseline, limiting conclusions about previously exposed vaccinees.

CDR3 length: 13 amino acids, cysteine to phenylalanine. Here the CDR3 DNA is all that survives: 39 bases in frame from base 1. V has 1 base trimmed and J has 3 bases trimmed; junction bases matching no gene number 1. CDR1 SQVTM and CDR2 ANQGSEA were looked up in the germline V gene. Taken with the paper, the label for time point translates to: about 28 days (+/-7) after the second vaccine dose. AZD1222 recipients given second doses at about 4 weeks or at about 12 weeks were pooled, since spike-specific TCR depth and breadth were not found to differ between the two schedules. Vaccinee samples were obtained from the UK trials COV001 and COV002, which included a single-blind randomized controlled phase 2/3 trial of AZD1222 (ChAdOx1 nCoV-19) in healthy adults. Trial participant PBMC samples were collected at day 0 and day 28 after the second dose for TCRbeta chain sequencing. The CDR3 regions of human TCRbeta chains were subjected to immunosequencing. From the authors' description of their analysis: Repertoire TCRs were checked for matches against a reference library of SARS-CoV-2-specific TCRs that had been generated using the MIRA antigen-specificity platform. Breadth meant the fraction of unique TCRs that were SARS-CoV-2-associated, whereas depth meant the fraction of total T cells that were SARS-CoV-2-associated. Using the MIRA data, every spike-specific TCR was mapped to the spike region that the TCR reacted to and assigned to either a CD4 or a CD8 class. Log10-transformed breadth and depth values were compared by one-way ANOVA with Sidak's multiple comparisons tests. TCRdb carries this immuneACCESS record with in-frame sequences only. Its versions omit some clonotypes, under half of them owing to an unresolved V gene in the studies checked, with the rest unexplained. The V and J calls and clone size come from that table; D and trimming were worked out from the DNA. The sample contains under 150,000 clones, roughly 88% of them found a single time. The ten largest clonotypes hold about 1.5% of the sample.

This receptor was identified in an adult who received the AZD1222 COVID-19 vaccine. The sample consisted of peripheral blood, taken 28 days after the second AZD1222 dose. The chain was built from TRBV29-1 and TRBJ2-7, with 9 central nucleotides matching TRBD1. The CDR3 sequence is CSVEGTGVYEQYF. The base sequence is TGCAGCGTTGAAGGGACAGGGGTCTACGAGCAGTACTTC.